The present TCR beta chain was sequenced within a study of cytomegalovirus exposure and HLA in healthy donors. Findings and caveats of the study: Cytomegalovirus-associated TCR beta chains were listed, numbering under 200.

Notes on this clone: Its antigen is currently unknown.

The donors were part of the validation cohort of 120 subjects. That cohort was separate from the first cohort, which comprised 666 subjects. Assay: immunoSEQ multiplex PCR; the TCRdb copy retains only in-frame clones and omits some. The sample contains around 56,000 clones, 85% to 95% of which appear only once. The TCR comes from a woman between 18 and 29 years old in good health and CMV-seropositive. The sample taken for sequencing was PBMCs.

DNA for the CDR3: TGCGCCAGCAGCTTGCCTGGACTAGCGGGGGGACACACCGGGGAGCTGTTTTTT. This encodes CASSLPGLAGGHTGELFF. J is TRBJ2-2 and V is TRBV5-1, with TRBD2 matching over 14 bases. The V gene end was trimmed by 1 base and the J gene end by 3 bases; junction bases not matched to a gene: 5. Germline loops: CDR1 SGHRS, CDR2 YFSETQ. CDR3 size: 18 residues.